Reported below is one TCR beta chain. No antigen is known for it. No quality values exist for individual bases; no much larger clone is one base distant. TCRbeta CDR3 regions were amplified from genomic DNA using the immunoSEQ Assay, a bias-controlled multiplex PCR. In the paper's pipeline: Nucleated cell counts per sample were estimated from amplification of reference gene primers within the assay. To quantify the absolute abundance of each unique TCRbeta CDR3 rearrangement, sequence reads were collapsed and filtered. For each sample, productive Simpson clonality was calculated as the square root of Simpson's diversity index over productive rearrangements. In its TCRdb copy, this immuneACCESS table keeps in-frame sequences only and misses some clones. Where compared with another copy, unresolved V genes explain less than half of these, and the others have no known cause. D and trimming come from the DNA, and the V and J calls and clone size come from that table. Present in this sample are about 82,000 clones, around 83% of which were seen just once. The ten biggest clones cover approximately 15% of the sample.

This entry comes from a study of blood T cell repertoires in COVID-19 (dated by TCRdb to 2018 to 2021). General notes on the study: Samples covering the acute and convalescent phases of COVID-19 were provided by collaborators in the United States, Italy and Spain. The material from the prospective study consisted of cDNA or gDNA derived from T cells, B-cell-depleted T cells, or PBMCs. The dataset comprised deeply sampled blood TCRbeta repertoires from subjects exposed to, actively infected with, or recovered from COVID-19. A freely available public database, intended as a resource for researchers studying the immune response to SARS-CoV-2, is where the repertoires were released. The samples were drawn from two sources: the first 160 participants of the ongoing ImmuneRACE study, and 1,200 or so subjects contributed by 6 global collaborators. Nearly every sample came with metadata listing a de-identified subject ID, COVID-19 status, age in years and sex. Where available, HLA class I and class II types were obtained from metadata supplied by the sample provider rather than from assay-based typing. On the study overall, not on this receptor specifically: Clinical and demographic metadata were provided uncurated, with the amount varying by source and participant.

Looking up the germline V gene yields CDR1 SNHLY and CDR2 FYNNEI. Including cysteine and phenylalanine, the CDR3 has 14 amino acids. Only CDR3 DNA remains: 42 bases, in frame from the first base. Between the V and J ends, shortened by 3 bases and 4 bases respectively, the junction contains 12 bases. The collaborating institutions used their own protocols to collect whole blood in K2EDTA tubes. Collaborator samples were shipped for TCRbeta analysis as frozen whole blood, isolated PBMCs, or DNA extracted from either sample type. The chain is assembled from TRBV2 and TRBJ1-1, with the D gene not clear enough to name. The sample consisted of peripheral blood. The clonotype comes from a woman aged 55-70 years with acute or convalescent COVID-19. The CDR3 region: CASSEAPRPTEAFF. The sequence in DNA is TGTGCCAGCAGTGAGGCCCCCAGGCCCACTGAAGCTTTCTTT.